A selection of T cell receptor beta chains follows, all from one sample in a study of CD8+CD57+ T cells in acquired aplastic anemia. MiXCR was run by TCRdb on the reads, yielding one entry per CDR3 protein. This table has around 180,000 distinct CDR3 sequences, 55% to 70% appearing once. The sequenced sample consisted of sorted CD4+, CD8+, or CD8+CD57+ T cells (not recorded which) from PBMCs. The origin of the receptors is a human donor with severe aplastic anemia or a healthy control (not recorded which). Each CDR3 is given with its conserved first and last residue. The D gene is left open where the match is weak. The listing skips clone size in some rows; elsewhere it reads once, few, many or a size class.

V: TRBV19; size: many; D: TRBD1; CDR3: CASMTGNQPQHF
V: TRBV10-3; size: -; D: TRBD1; CDR3: CAIRQGAVGYEQYF
V: TRBV7-6; size: many; D: -; CDR3: CASSLIVNTGELFF
V: TRBV7-2; size: -; D: TRBD1; CDR3: CASRSGTGAMNTEAFF
V: TRBV19; size: -; D: -; CDR3: CASTGRASTDTQYF
V: TRBV20-1; size: -; D: -; CDR3: CSARGPADTQYF
V: TRBV5-1; size: few; D: TRBD2; CDR3: CASSLPRTSGGAYSYEQYF
V: TRBV7-2; size: -; D: -; CDR3: CASSRNYEQYF
V: TRBV7-9; size: -; D: -; CDR3: CASSSGPSLGYTF
V: TRBV19; size: -; D: -; CDR3: CASREPYNSPLHF
V: TRBV6-5; size: once; D: -; CDR3: CASSGVWGNEQFF
V: TRBV15; size: -; D: -; CDR3: CATSRDFGSNYEQYF
V: TRBV11-2; size: -; D: -; CDR3: CASSSRPTTQEEQFF
V: TRBV20-1; size: -; D: -; CDR3: CSARTLGSPLHF
V: TRBV20-1; size: -; D: -; CDR3: CSARPGPANTEAFF
V: TRBV12-3/TRBV12-4; size: many; D: TRBD1; CDR3: CASSMGQFGNTIYF
V: TRBV2; size: -; D: TRBD1; CDR3: CASRGQSSYNSPLHF
V: TRBV20-1; size: -; D: -; CDR3: CSARDRDHAYEQYF
V: TRBV7-2; size: -; D: -; CDR3: CASRQAGQTNYEQYF
V: TRBV20-1; size: -; D: TRBD2; CDR3: CSARDAGTSGSTDTQYF
V: TRBV9; size: -; D: TRBD1; CDR3: CASSLGTGGRGTEAFF
V: TRBV2; size: many; D: TRBD2; CDR3: CASSDGLAGGTYEQYF
V: TRBV20-1; size: -; D: -; CDR3: CSVEVRGADNEKLFF
V: TRBV6-5; size: -; D: TRBD2; CDR3: CASSYRAGGLEQYF